This paragraph reports one TCR beta chain. Its antigen is not known. Full-length variable regions came from constant-region reverse primers plus semi-nested Nested Universal Primer A PCR. TCRdb fed the 5' RACE reads into MiXCR, producing one record per CDR3 protein. The sample holds approximately 37,000 distinct CDR3 sequences, approximately 20% seen once. Study outcomes and limitations: Greatest tumor Treg TCR overlap was with tumor naive CD4+ cells. Tumor memory CD4+ T cell TCR gene usage was found to cluster with blood and lymph node memory CD4+ cells and with lymph node naive CD4+ cells.

V was clipped by 2 bases and J by 2 bases, with 10 bases between them. Germline-derived CDR1 and CDR2 are SGHRS and YFSETQ. The CDR3 is made up of 14 amino acids. The sample was naive CD4+ T cells sorted from a lymph node. Regarding subset: naive CD4+ T cells, CD4+CD45RA+CD25-. The chain carries TRBV5-1 and TRBJ2-5, with D maybe TRBD2 (6 bases). The TCR originated in a female donor with breast cancer. The CDR3: CASSLQAGQETQYF. The CDR3 DNA is TGCGCCAGCAGCTTACAGGCGGGGCAAGAGACCCAGTACTTC.